This T cell receptor (beta chain) comes out of a study of beta chain features in type 1 diabetes. Regarding the study as a whole: In comparison with healthy donors, patients had naive, central memory and Treg TCRB repertoires that appeared more similar.

Of the isolated RNA, all was reverse transcribed, and so the sequenced material was expressed TCRB transcripts. TCRdb's copy holds only in-frame clones and misses some; the assay was immunoSEQ multiplex PCR. The sample shows around 340,000 clones, around 8% of them seen only once. Germline V lookup: CDR1 SGHTA, CDR2 FQGNSA. V lost 2 bases and J lost 2, with 10 bases in between. The CDR3 contains 15 residues. Points on this clone: Its antigen is still unknown.

Sequencing was carried out using central memory CD4+ T cells from blood. The chain carries TRBV7-2 and TRBJ2-1; D is tentatively TRBD1 or TRBD2 (6 bases each). The receptor's source is a woman aged 18-29 years in good health. The CDR3 loop is CASSLWGAPYNEQFF. In DNA, the CDR3 is TGTGCCAGCAGCTTATGGGGGGCCCCCTACAATGAGCAGTTCTTC.